These T cell receptor beta chains were read from a single sample in a study of OX40 agonist ivuxolimab in advanced cancers. Libraries were prepared by immunoSEQ multiplex PCR; TCRdb keeps only in-frame clonotypes and omits some of them. The sample carries around 6,300 clones, around 78% recorded once. Sequencing used CD4+ or CD8+ T cells sorted from blood, obtained in a trial of the OX40 agonist ivuxolimab. These receptors originate from an adult with an advanced solid tumor such as melanoma, head and neck, liver or kidney cancer. Each CDR3 is given without its conserved first and last residue. Fields, in order: V gene, J gene, CDR3 protein.

>TRBV4-1|TRBJ1-4
ASSQKDRASEKLF
>TRBV9|TRBJ2-7
ASSGRDNHYEQY
>TRBV7-6|TRBJ1-4
ASSQREANEKLF
>TRBV19|TRBJ2-2
ASSFDTGELF
>TRBV9|TRBJ2-7
ASSPPSYEQY
>TRBV7-9|TRBJ1-6
ASSLEGGFYNSPLH
>TRBV13|TRBJ2-2
ASSWGTGELF
>TRBV9|TRBJ2-5
ASSSSGGGQETQY
>TRBV11-3|TRBJ1-3
ASSRIRTERNTIY
>TRBV7-9|TRBJ1-2
ASSRMGDPNYGYT
>TRBV5-6|TRBJ1-5
ASSLWSGEEDQPQH
>TRBV7-6|TRBJ2-2
ASSYGTGPNTGELF
>TRBV2|TRBJ1-6
ASTTTVGDNNSPLH
>TRBV27|TRBJ1-5
ASSDRGGRNQPQH
>TRBV2|TRBJ2-7
ASSERRDPSYEQY
>TRBV7-8|TRBJ2-7
ASSLGNWGSSYEQY
>TRBV7-3|TRBJ2-7
ASRMGQGPSYEQY
>TRBV5-4|TRBJ1-1
ASSLGTGVEAF
>TRBV5-1|TRBJ2-7
ASSLVPYEQY